These T cell receptor beta chains were read from a single sample in a study of neurological immune-mediated disorders. TCRdb re-analysed the 5' RACE reads in MiXCR, keeping a single row per CDR3 protein. The sample gives approximately 74,000 distinct CDR3 sequences, approximately 5.2% of which show up once; around 7.2% is in the top ten. The source material was PBMCs. The receptors here all came from a man between 18 and 35 years old with multiple sclerosis. Each CDR3 is given with its conserved first and last residue. A D gene is named only where the DNA matches it firmly. Rows may omit the clone size; those that give it use once, few, many or a size class.

TRBD1	TRBV20-1	many	TRBJ2-7	CSARDGQGGYEQYF	TGCAGTGCTAGAGACGGACAGGGTGGTTACGAGCAGTACTTC
TRBD2	TRBV6-1	many	TRBJ2-1	CASSERASREVDEQFF	TGTGCCAGCAGTGAAAGGGCATCGCGGGAGGTAGATGAGCAGTTCTTC
TRBD2	TRBV5-1	many	TRBJ2-3	CASSRTPSGGSPDTQYF	TGCGCCAGCAGCCGGACCCCTAGCGGGGGGTCACCAGATACGCAGTATTTT
.	TRBV5-1	many	TRBJ1-4	CASSLRWGGEKLFF	TGCGCCAGCAGCTTGCGTTGGGGAGGCGAAAAACTGTTTTTT
TRBD1	TRBV20-1	many	TRBJ2-6	CSARRGQGSNVLTF	TGCAGTGCTAGACGCGGACAGGGTTCCAACGTCCTGACTTTC
.	TRBV5-1	many	TRBJ1-1	CASSSIRQGRDTEAFF	TGCGCCAGCAGCTCGATACGGCAGGGGAGGGACACTGAAGCTTTCTTT
.	TRBV7-2	many	TRBJ1-1	CASSPIRRTEAFF	TGTGCCAGCAGCCCCATCAGGAGAACTGAAGCTTTCTTT
TRBD1	TRBV7-3	many	TRBJ2-2	CASSSQGAGTGELFF	TGTGCCAGCAGCTCCCAGGGGGCAGGCACCGGGGAGCTGTTTTTT
TRBD1	TRBV20-1	many	TRBJ2-2	CSARDRRQGTGELFF	TGCAGTGCTAGAGATCGGAGACAGGGGACCGGGGAGCTGTTTTTT
.	TRBV5-5	few	TRBJ1-1	CASSHGKGRTEAFF	TGTGCCAGCAGCCACGGAAAGGGACGGACTGAAGCTTTCTTT
TRBD2	TRBV2	many	TRBJ2-1	CASKPGTSGSSEQFF	TGTGCCAGCAAACCCGGGACTAGCGGGAGTAGTGAGCAGTTCTTC
.	TRBV7-3	many	TRBJ2-1	CASSPGLLSYNEQFF	TGTGCCAGCAGCCCGGGACTCCTCTCCTACAATGAGCAGTTCTTC
.	TRBV7-7	many	TRBJ2-1	CASSSGRTVSYNEQFF	TGTGCTAGCAGCAGCGGTAGGACTGTATCCTACAATGAGCAGTTCTTC
.	TRBV12-3/TRBV12-4	many	TRBJ1-5	CASSLTVSHNQPQNF	TGTGCCAGCAGTTTAACAGTGTCCCACAATCAGCCCCAGAATTTT
.	TRBV20-1	many	TRBJ2-1	CSALGTAYNEQFF	TGCAGTGCCTTAGGGACTGCCTACAATGAGCAGTTCTTC
.	TRBV5-1	many	TRBJ2-2	CASSLSRAVYTGELFF	TGCGCCAGCAGCTTGTCTCGGGCCGTCTACACCGGGGAGCTGTTTTTT
.	TRBV10-3	many	TRBJ1-6	CAIGGVEYYNSPLNF	TGTGCCATAGGTGGGGTGGAATACTATAATTCACCCCTCAACTTT
.	TRBV29-1	many	TRBJ2-5	CSGGLSQETQYF	TGCAGCGGGGGCCTATCCCAAGAGACCCAGTACTTC
TRBD1	TRBV18	few	TRBJ2-6	CASSVTGTGSSGANVLTF	TGTGCCAGCTCAGTGACCGGGACAGGGAGCTCTGGGGCCAACGTCCTGACTTTC
.	TRBV10-3	many	TRBJ1-2	CAISEDNNYGYTF	TGTGCCATCAGTGAGGACAATAACTATGGCTACACCTTC
TRBD1	TRBV7-3	many	TRBJ2-5	CASTSGDRGRETQYF	TGTGCCAGCACCTCCGGCGACAGGGGGCGAGAGACCCAGTACTTC
TRBD1	TRBV20-1	many	TRBJ2-5	CSARTWDSRQETQYF	TGCAGTGCTAGAACCTGGGACAGCCGACAAGAGACCCAGTACTTC
.	TRBV7-2	many	TRBJ2-6	CASSFGKPGANVLTF	TGTGCCAGCAGCTTTGGTAAACCTGGGGCCAACGTCCTGACTTTC
.	TRBV29-1	many	TRBJ2-3	CSVAGTENTDTQYF	TGCAGCGTGGCCGGGACGGAGAACACAGATACGCAGTATTTT
.	TRBV20-1	.	TRBJ2-1	CSARPGGVNEQFF	TGCAGTGCTAGGCCCGGAGGGGTGAATGAGCAGTTCTTC
TRBD2	TRBV4-2	many	TRBJ2-1	CASSQATSGSYNEQFF	TGTGCCAGCAGCCAAGCTACTAGCGGCTCCTACAATGAGCAGTTCTTC
.	TRBV7-3	.	TRBJ2-3	CVSSLAAGLDTQYF	TGTGTCAGCAGCTTAGCGGCGGGCTTAGATACGCAGTATTTT
TRBD1	TRBV12-3/TRBV12-4	many	TRBJ1-1	CASTPTGQGIGAFF	TGTGCCAGCACCCCTACGGGACAGGGGATCGGAGCTTTCTTT
.	TRBV29-1	many	TRBJ1-1	CSVGRAMNTEAFF	TGCAGCGTTGGTAGGGCCATGAACACTGAAGCTTTCTTT
.	TRBV29-1	once	TRBJ1-1	CSVAFRLLNTEAFF	TGCAGCGTCGCTTTCCGCCTTTTGAACACTGAAGCTTTCTTT
TRBD1	TRBV7-2	many	TRBJ2-4	CASSPWDRGRF	TGTGCCAGCAGCCCCTGGGACAGGGGGCGGTTC
TRBD2	TRBV7-2	many	TRBJ2-3	CASSLDNSGGRTDTQYF	TGTGCCAGCAGCTTAGACAACAGCGGGGGCCGCACAGATACGCAGTATTTT
.	TRBV20-1	many	TRBJ2-1	CSASPRGAGGYNEQFF	TGCAGTGCGAGCCCGCGAGGGGCCGGGGGATACAATGAGCAGTTCTTC
TRBD1	TRBV12-3/TRBV12-4	many	TRBJ2-2	CASKGQGDTGELFF	TGTGCCAGCAAGGGACAGGGGGACACCGGGGAGCTGTTTTTT
.	TRBV12-3/TRBV12-4	many	TRBJ1-2	CASSLSRGVSYGYTF	TGTGCCAGCAGTTTATCCCGAGGGGTTTCTTATGGCTACACCTTC
TRBD2	TRBV28	many	TRBJ2-5	CASSFVSGGGQETQYF	TGTGCCAGCAGTTTCGTCTCCGGGGGGGGCCAAGAGACCCAGTACTTC